These T cell receptor beta chains were read from a single sample in a study of T cell changes during pregnancy in multiple sclerosis. Sequenced by immunoSEQ multiplex PCR; TCRdb stores in-frame clones only, minus some. The data contain about 89,000 clones, around 94% of them singletons. The sample in question was peripheral blood, obtained in the third trimester of pregnancy. All receptors derive from a female donor with multiple sclerosis, enrolled in a pregnancy study. CDR3s include the opening cysteine and the closing phenylalanine or tryptophan. Each record gives: V gene, J gene, D gene, clone size, CDR3 protein, CDR3 DNA. The D gene is left open where the match is weak. Clone size is stated in some rows and not others, as once, few, many or a class when expanded.

TRBV5-6	TRBJ2-3	-	-	CASSTDLSSTDTQYF	TGTGCCAGCAGCACAGACCTCTCTAGCACAGATACGCAGTATTTT
TRBV30	TRBJ2-1	TRBD2	-	CAWSLAIKGRTSGRSLLNEQFF	TGTGCCTGGAGTTTGGCTATAAAGGGGAGGACTAGCGGGAGGAGCTTGCTCAATGAGCAGTTCTTC
TRBV5-4	TRBJ2-7	TRBD1	-	CASSPKDRLFGGPVNYEQYF	TGTGCCAGCAGCCCGAAGGACAGGTTATTTGGAGGTCCAGTGAACTACGAGCAGTACTTC
TRBV5-1	TRBJ2-7	-	-	CASSLRSLDEQYF	TGCGCCAGCAGCTTACGAAGTTTAGACGAGCAGTACTTC
TRBV21-1	TRBJ2-7	-	-	CASSKVGTSGSPKCLGEQYF	TGTGCCAGCAGCAAAGTAGGGACTAGCGGGAGCCCTAAATGTTTGGGGGAGCAGTACTTC
TRBV7-6	TRBJ1-1	-	-	CASSSEGSNTEAFF	TGTGCCAGCAGCTCAGAGGGTTCCAACACTGAAGCTTTCTTT
TRBV5-1	TRBJ1-1	TRBD1	-	CASSIDRGTEAFF	TGCGCCAGCAGCATTGACAGGGGCACTGAAGCTTTCTTT
TRBV27	TRBJ2-3	TRBD2	once	CASRSHLAAATDTQYF	TGTGCCAGCCGTTCGCATCTAGCGGCCGCCACAGATACGCAGTATTTT
TRBV6-1	TRBJ2-1	-	-	CASSDRGSNEQFF	TGTGCCAGCAGTGATAGGGGGTCCAATGAGCAGTTCTTC
TRBV4-1	TRBJ2-7	TRBD2	-	CASSQEALAGDEQYF	TGCGCCAGCAGCCAAGAAGCACTAGCGGGAGACGAGCAGTACTTC
TRBV7-6	TRBJ2-7	TRBD2	-	CASSLRTSGGEQYF	TGTGCCAGCAGCCTGCGGACTAGCGGGGGCGAGCAGTACTTC
TRBV7-6	TRBJ2-3	-	-	CASSLGAVSTDTQYF	TGTGCCAGCAGCCTTGGGGCAGTTAGCACAGATACGCAGTATTTT
TRBV5-1	TRBJ1-1	-	-	CASSYTEGTTEAFF	TGCGCCAGCAGCTACACGGAGGGGACGACTGAAGCTTTCTTT
TRBV28	TRBJ1-2	-	-	CASTYGHNYGYTF	TGTGCCAGCACCTATGGGCACAACTATGGCTACACCTTC
TRBV19	TRBJ1-1	-	few	CASSLRDIGSRYTEAFF	TGTGCCAGTAGTCTACGGGACATCGGCTCCCGGTACACTGAAGCTTTCTTT
TRBV28	TRBJ2-5	-	once	CASSWGYPQGGQETQYF	TGTGCCAGCAGTTGGGGGTATCCACAGGGTGGCCAAGAGACCCAGTACTTC
TRBV5-1	TRBJ2-3	TRBD1	-	CASSLEQGWGDTQYF	TGCGCCAGCAGCTTGGAACAGGGGTGGGGAGATACGCAGTATTTT
TRBV13	TRBJ2-5	-	-	CASSLGRTAQETQYF	TGTGCCAGCAGCTTAGGCCGGACAGCTCAAGAGACCCAGTACTTC
TRBV5-8	TRBJ2-7	TRBD1	-	CASSLGRGLYEQYF	TGTGCCAGCAGCTTGGGCAGGGGGCTGTACGAGCAGTACTTC
TRBV2	TRBJ1-5	-	-	CASSRTAASNQPQHF	TGTGCCAGCAGTCGAACAGCGGCTAGCAATCAGCCCCAGCATTTT
TRBV27	TRBJ2-7	-	-	CASSLGAASYEQYF	TGTGCCAGCAGTTTAGGGGCAGCTTCCTACGAGCAGTACTTC